Following are 17 T cell receptor beta chains from one sample sequenced in a study of blood T cell repertoires in COVID-19. Profiled with immunoSEQ multiplex PCR; TCRdb holds only in-frame clones, not every one. The sample includes about 97,000 clones, around 87% of them seen just once. Input material: peripheral blood. The receptors here all came from a middle-aged man with active or convalescent COVID-19.

A single count supports this clone. This chain links TRBV27 with TRBJ1-1, with TRBD1 matching 9 bases. The CDR3 has 17 residues. V dropped 7 bases and J dropped 0; count of bases not matched to a gene: 12. From germline, CDR1 is MNHEY and CDR2 SMNVEV (reference sequence). The CDR3, as DNA: TGTGCCAGCATCAAAAGCGGGACAGGGAACATGAACACTGAAGCTTTCTTT. Its translation is CASIKSGTGNMNTEAFF.

V usage is TRBV11-2 and J usage is TRBJ2-1, with a tentative D call TRBD1 (5 bases). This CDR3 spans 13 amino acids. Germline V gives CDR1 SGHAT, CDR2 FQNNGV. V lost 2 bases and J 8 bases, leaving 10 bases between the germline ends. The CDR3 spells CASSLSRVDEQFF. In nucleotides, the CDR3 is TGTGCCAGCAGCTTATCCAGGGTGGATGAGCAGTTCTTC. The variable domain in full, completed from reference TRBV11-2 and TRBJ2-1, reads EAGVAQSPRYKIIEKRQSVAFWCNPISGHATLYWYQQILGQGPKLLIQFQNNGVVDDSQLPKDRFSAERLKGVDSTLKIQPAKLEDSAVYLCASSLSRVDEQFFGPGTRLTVL.

This clone was found a few times. V and J are TRBV18 and TRBJ1-1; D not certain. V shed 1 base and J shed 3 bases, with 9 bases lying between them. Germline lookup yields CDR1 KGHSH and CDR2 LQKENI. This CDR3 spans 14 amino acids. The DNA of the CDR3 is TGTGCCAGCTCACCACAGATTCAGGACACTGAAGCTTTCTTT. It specifies CASSPQIQDTEAFF.

This chain joins TRBV30 and TRBJ1-5; D is uncertain. The V gene's germline CDR1 is GTSNPN and CDR2 SVGIG (reference sequence). The CDR3 covers 15 residues. V was cut by 2 bases and J by 0 bases, with 11 bases left in between. The CDR3 region has the DNA TGTGCCTGGAGTCCTCTTGGAGTTAGCAATCAGCCCCAGCATTTT. Translation gives CAWSPLGVSNQPQHF.

J is TRBJ1-5 and V is TRBV10-1; D may be TRBD1 (5 bases). The germline V gene has CDR1 WNHNN and CDR2 SYGVQD (reference sequence). Trimming cost V 7 bases and J 3 bases, with 10 bases left between them. The CDR3 runs 13 residues. CDR3 DNA sequence: TGCGCCAGCAATGACAGTACCAATCAGCCCCAGCATTTT. This encodes CASNDSTNQPQHF.

V usage is TRBV3-1 (or the pseudogene TRBV3-2) and J usage is TRBJ2-5; D perhaps matches TRBD2 (7 bases). The CDR3 extends over 13 amino acids. V was clipped by 3 bases and J by 5 bases, with 10 bases between them. Germline V gene sequence: CDR1 LGHDT, CDR2 YNNKEL (reference sequence). As DNA, the CDR3 is TGTGCCAGCAGCCAGGGGGGGCGGGAGACCCAGTACTTC. This translates into CASSQGGRETQYF.

The chain combines TRBV10-3 with TRBJ2-6; 8 bases match TRBD1. V lost 10 bases and J lost 3; bases outside the gene matches: 11. Per germline, CDR1 ENHRY and CDR2 SYGVKD. CDR3 size: 16 residues. This chain's CDR3 is CATPSTGVHGANVLTF. The CDR3 DNA reads TGTGCCACACCGTCGACAGGGGTACATGGGGCCAACGTCCTGACTTTC.

The chain combines TRBV4-1 with TRBJ1-3; perhaps TRBD1 as D (6 bases). V was clipped by 0 bases and J by 0 bases, with 24 bases between them. The CDR3 totals 21 residues. CDR1 is MGHRA and CDR2 is YSYEKL in the germline V gene. The CDR3 protein is CASSQDRDGVGGIFSGNTIYF. CDR3 nucleotides: TGCGCCAGCAGCCAAGATAGGGACGGGGTAGGGGGTATCTTCTCTGGAAACACCATATATTTT.

The chain combines TRBV24-1 with TRBJ2-5, with no clear D. CDR1 KGHDR and CDR2 SFDVKD come from the germline V gene. This CDR3 comprises 14 residues. Trimming left V 1 base short and J 4 bases short, with 9 bases between. CDR3 sequence (DNA): TGTGCCACCAGTGATTTTGGTCCCGGAGAGACCCAGTACTTC. It codes for CATSDFGPGETQYF.

This sequence joins TRBV6-5 and TRBJ1-6; TRBD1 matches at 7 bases. V shed 7 bases and J 10 bases; nucleotides not matched to a gene: 10. This CDR3 comprises 14 residues. The germline gives CDR1 MNHEY, CDR2 SVGAGI. The CDR3 sequence: CASTEEARGSPLHF. In nucleotides, the CDR3 is TGTGCCAGCACCGAAGAAGCCAGGGGGTCACCCCTCCACTTT.

A few counts support this clone. The chain recombines TRBV18 with TRBJ2-2; possibly TRBD2 for D (5 bases). CDR3 size: 15 residues. With 3 bases removed from V and 6 bases from J, the gap between germline ends came to 14 bases. Germline-derived CDR1 and CDR2 are KGHSH and LQKENI. CDR3 bases: TGTGCCAGCTCACCCGGTGAGGGCCTAGCCGGGGAGCTGTTTTTT. Its translation: CASSPGEGLAGELFF.

The chain uses TRBV27 and TRBJ1-6; 9 bases align to TRBD1. The CDR3 has 15 amino acids. The V gene end was trimmed by 4 bases and the J gene end by 5 bases; junction bases not matched to a gene: 3. Germline V gives CDR1 MNHEY, CDR2 SMNVEV (reference sequence). DNA for the CDR3: TGTGCCAGCAGTTCTTGGACAGGGGATAATTCACCCCTCCACTTT. Residues: CASSSWTGDNSPLHF.

V and J are TRBV18 and TRBJ1-2, with D possibly matching TRBD1 (5 bases). Trimming took off 3 bases at V and 5 bases at J, with 16 bases between the two ends. This CDR3 comprises 15 residues. The germline V gene has CDR1 KGHSH and CDR2 LQKENI. CDR3 DNA: TGTGCCAGCTCACCGGACACAATGTTGGGGTATGGCTACACCTTC. This translates into CASSPDTMLGYGYTF.

This chain links TRBV10-1 with TRBJ2-2, with 11 bases matching TRBD2. The CDR3 extends over 15 amino acids. Germline values: CDR1 WNHNN, CDR2 SYGVQD (reference sequence). V lost 6 bases, J lost 8 bases, and 8 bases stayed unmatched. In nucleotides, the CDR3 is TGCGCCAGCAGCCGTAGCGGGGGGGCCTCGGGGGAGCTGTTTTTT. Its protein product is CASSRSGGASGELFF.

The chain joins TRBV6-5 to TRBJ2-3; the match to TRBD2 covers 11 bases. The trim removed 5 bases at V and 4 bases at J, leaving 2 bases unmatched. Germline CDR1 reads MNHEY; CDR2 reads SVGAGI. This CDR3 has 14 residues. This CDR3 reads CASSPGLAADTQYF. CDR3 nucleotides: TGTGCCAGCAGTCCGGGACTAGCGGCAGATACGCAGTATTTT.

The rearrangement joins TRBV15 to TRBJ1-1; TRBD1 is a possible D gene (5 bases). Germline-derived CDR1 and CDR2 are LNHNV and YYDKDF (reference sequence). The length of the CDR3 is 15 residues. Trimming removed 2 bases at V and 3 bases at J, with 13 bases between. The CDR3 DNA reads TGTGCCACCAGCAGATCGCCAGGGTTTGACACTGAAGCTTTCTTT. It yields the protein CATSRSPGFDTEAFF.

The V call is TRBV6-4, the J call TRBJ2-1; TRBD2 matches at 9 bases. The CDR3 spans 13 residues. V lost 6 bases to trimming and J lost 8 bases; unmatched junction nucleotides: 5. CDR1 and CDR2 from the germline V gene are MRHNA and SNTAGT. This chain's CDR3 is CASSATSGHEQFF. In DNA form, the CDR3 reads TGTGCCAGCAGCGCGACTAGCGGCCATGAGCAGTTCTTC.